This TCR beta chain was documented in a study of T cell clusters in autoimmune cytopenias. One tube held mixed TRB-A and TRB-B primer pools for touch-down PCR. TCRdb reprocessed the multiplex PCR reads, with one entry per CDR3 protein and no DNA. The sample features roughly 8,000 distinct CDR3 sequences, with about 5% in its top ten. According to its frequency, this clonotype is medium-sized. Each sample's input was around 270 ng genomic DNA, roughly 38,000 genome equivalents. The sequence derives from a human donor with an autoimmune cytopenia or autoimmune hepatitis (not recorded which). Material for sequencing was peripheral blood.

This CDR3 is CANRERDTEAFF. The V call is TRBV10-3, the J call TRBJ1-1. This CDR3 has 12 amino acids. CDR1 and CDR2 (germline): ENHRY, SYGVKD.